This TCR beta chain was identified during a study of blood T cell repertoires in COVID-19 (TCRdb year 2020). Describing the broader study: Samples from collaborators originated in the United States, Italy and Spain and spanned both the acute and convalescent phases of COVID-19. The prospective study material was composed of cDNA or gDNA derived from T cells, B-cell-depleted T cells, or PBMCs. Deeply sampled blood TCRbeta repertoires from subjects exposed to, actively infected with, or recovered from COVID-19 were included in the dataset. The repertoires were made available in a free public database intended to serve as a resource for research on the immune response to SARS-CoV-2. The samples were drawn from two sources: the first 160 participants of the ongoing ImmuneRACE study, and 950 to 1,500 subjects contributed by 6 global collaborators. A de-identified subject ID, COVID-19 status, age in years and sex were almost always included in the sample metadata. Where available, HLA class I and class II types were taken from metadata supplied by the sample provider and were not determined by assay-based typing. General conclusions and limits of the study: How much clinical and demographic metadata was included differed by source and by participant, and the metadata was provided uncurated.

The germline V gene specifies SQVTM as CDR1 and ANQGSEA as CDR2. Trimming takes 4 bases off V and 5 bases off J; junction bases not matched to a gene: 4. Inclusive of the bounding cysteine and phenylalanine, the CDR3 is 13 residues long. Only the CDR3 part of the read is kept: 39 bases, read in frame from the first base. A word on this clone: Its cognate antigen has yet to be identified. Base qualities were left out, and no much larger clone turns up one base away.

Collaborating institutions collected whole blood in K2EDTA tubes following their own protocols. For TCRbeta analysis, collaborator samples were shipped as frozen whole blood, as isolated PBMCs, or as DNA extracted from either sample type. TCRbeta CDR3 regions were amplified from genomic DNA by means of the immunoSEQ Assay, a bias-controlled multiplex PCR. The published analysis was carried out like this. Within the assay, amplification of reference gene primers was used to estimate how many nucleated cells each sample contained. Sequence reads were collapsed and filtered to measure the absolute abundance of every unique TCRbeta CDR3 rearrangement. For each sample, productive Simpson clonality was calculated by taking the square root of Simpson's diversity index across productive rearrangements. Held by TCRdb, this immuneACCESS table contains in-frame sequences only and omits some clones. Under half of the omission traces to an unresolved V gene where checked; the cause of the rest is unknown. Clone size and V and J calls were adopted from that table, with D and trimming inferred from the DNA. The sample data list approximately 250,000 clones, and about nine tenths of these were observed just once. Just under 9% of the sample is held by the ten biggest clonotypes.

This TCR was recovered from a man between 40 and 49 years old with active or convalescent COVID-19. The specimen sequenced was peripheral blood. This chain is built from TRBV29-1 and TRBJ1-2; TRBD1 fits 10 bases in the junction. The DNA sequence reads TGCAGCGTTGCCGGGACAGGGGAATATGGCTACACCTTC. It specifies CSVAGTGEYGYTF.